A single sample gave rise to the 20 T cell receptor beta chains below, sequenced in a study of blood T cell repertoires in COVID-19 (dated by TCRdb to 2020 to 2022). Libraries were prepared through the immunoSEQ multiplex PCR assay. The table comes from immuneACCESS by way of TCRdb, which keeps in-frame sequences with V and J called. Part of the clones is missing from these tables; in studies checked, under half for an unresolved V gene and the rest for unknown reasons. The sample data list approximately 240,000 clones, and approximately 80% of these were observed just once. The leading ten clones occupy around 6.8% of the sample. Sequenced input: peripheral blood. These receptors originate from a woman aged 55-69 years with active or convalescent COVID-19.

V is TRBV27 and J is TRBJ1-1; 7 bases agree with TRBD1. V dropped 5 bases and J dropped 1; count of bases not matched to a gene: 7. The CDR3 runs to 15 residues. CDR1 and CDR2 from the germline V gene are MNHEY and SMNVEV (reference sequence). In nucleotides, the CDR3 is TGTGCCAGCAGTCCGAGACAGGGTAGGAACACTGAAGCTTTCTTT. Its protein is CASSPRQGRNTEAFF.

The rearrangement uses TRBV6-2 or TRBV6-3 and TRBJ1-5; 10 bases are a match to TRBD1. The length of the CDR3 is 16 residues. Germline-derived CDR1 and CDR2 are MNHEY and SVGEGT. V lost 5 bases, J lost 4 bases, and 8 bases stayed unmatched. CDR3 nucleotide sequence: TGTGCCAGCAGTGACCCGGGACAGGGGAGGAATCAGCCCCAGCATTTT. Its protein product is CASSDPGQGRNQPQHF.

The chain has TRBV2 and TRBJ2-2, with a tentative D call TRBD1 (6 bases). Per the germline V gene, CDR1 is SNHLY and CDR2 is FYNNEI. This CDR3 has 14 amino acids. Trimming stripped 7 bases from V and 3 bases from J, with 12 bases between. CDR3 coding DNA: TGTGCCAGCACACCAGGGGCGGACACCGGGGAGCTGTTTTTT. Amino acid sequence: CASTPGADTGELFF.

V gene TRBV5-1 combines with J gene TRBJ2-1; 9 bases are a match to TRBD2. Trimming cost V 7 bases and J 15 bases; bases outside gene matches: 17. The CDR3 loop spans 14 amino acids. The germline V gene has CDR1 SGHRS and CDR2 YFSETQ. Here the CDR3 DNA reads TGCGCCAGCCAACCGGGACTAGCCCCCCACATGGGGTTCTTC. As protein: CASQPGLAPHMGFF.

This clone was seen only once. The chain combines TRBV5-1 with TRBJ1-4; 8 bases match TRBD1. This CDR3 is built from 17 residues. Per the germline V gene, CDR1 is SGHRS and CDR2 is YFSETQ. Trimming at V came to 0 bases and at J to 3 bases, leaving 7 bases not matched to a gene. The CDR3 sequence: CASSLGPGGASNEKLFF. For the CDR3, the DNA is TGCGCCAGCAGCTTGGGGCCAGGGGGCGCTTCTAATGAAAAACTGTTTTTT.

V and J are TRBV5-4 and TRBJ2-7, with D perhaps TRBD2 (6 bases). The V gene lost 0 bases and the J gene lost 1 base, with 8 bases spanning the gap. CDR1 and CDR2 from the germline V gene are SGHNT and YYREEE (reference sequence). This CDR3 spans 14 amino acids. The CDR3 DNA reads TGTGCCAGCAGCTTGGCCGGGACTTCCTACGAGCAGTACTTC. Amino acid sequence: CASSLAGTSYEQYF.

The V gene is TRBV4-1, the J gene TRBJ2-2, with 7 bases fitting TRBD2. Trimming at V came to 2 bases and at J to 3 bases, leaving 6 bases not matched to a gene. Germline loops: CDR1 MGHRA, CDR2 YSYEKL. The CDR3 extends over 16 amino acids. The CDR3 DNA is TGCGCCAGCAGCCAAAGGAGAGGGAGGGACACCGGGGAGCTGTTTTTT. As protein: CASSQRRGRDTGELFF.

The chain employs TRBV5-1 and TRBJ2-2; TRBD2 agrees at 9 bases. Germline CDR1 reads SGHRS; CDR2 reads YFSETQ. V lost 0 bases, J lost 5 bases, and 2 bases stayed unmatched. This CDR3 region has 15 residues. The CDR3 is CASSLDSGSTGELFF. DNA for the CDR3: TGCGCCAGCAGCTTGGATAGCGGGAGTACCGGGGAGCTGTTTTTT.

The genes are TRBV28 and TRBJ2-1; a possible D gene is TRBD1 (6 bases). This CDR3 is built from 16 residues. The germline gives CDR1 MDHEN, CDR2 SYDVKM. Trimming took 5 bases from V and 6 from J, leaving 20 bases between them. The DNA for the CDR3 is TGTGCCAGCAGTCCGATCCGAAACAGGGCTCGCAATGAGCAGTTCTTC. Its translation: CASSPIRNRARNEQFF.

The gene calls are TRBV6-4 and TRBJ2-1; 11 bases align to TRBD1. The germline V gene encodes CDR1 MRHNA and CDR2 SNTAGT. This CDR3 contains 15 residues. V was clipped by 6 bases and J by 5 bases; unmatched bases: 6. The CDR3 DNA sequence: TGTGCCAGCAGCTACGGACAGGGGGCGAACAATGAGCAGTTCTTC. This sequence encodes CASSYGQGANNEQFF.

The rearrangement links TRBV28 to TRBJ1-2; no clear D gene. V gave up 3 bases and J gave up 8 bases, with 16 bases separating them. This CDR3 has 14 amino acids. The V gene's germline CDR1 is MDHEN and CDR2 SYDVKM. CDR3 bases: TGTGCCAGCAGTTTGCATAGAGCGGGGTCCGGCTACACCTTC. It yields the protein CASSLHRAGSGYTF.

Remarks on this clone: The junction and the germline gene differ at one end; a read error may be behind it. The chain combines TRBV5-1 with TRBJ2-2, with TRBD1 matching over 10 bases. The germline gives CDR1 SGHRS, CDR2 YFSETQ. The CDR3 length is 16 residues. CDR3 nucleotides: TGCACCAGCAGCTTGGGACAGGGGCGAAACACCGGGGAGCTGTTTTTT. Amino acids: CTSSLGQGRNTGELFF.

CDR3 sequence: CASSERAGAGNTEAFF. CDR3 sequence (DNA): TGTGCCAGCAGTGAACGGGCAGGGGCTGGGAACACTGAAGCTTTCTTT. J is TRBJ1-1 and V is TRBV6-1, with TRBD1 as a possible D gene (6 bases). The CDR3 has 16 amino acids. Germline CDR1 and CDR2: MNHNS and SASEGT. V lost 2 bases and J 1 base, leaving 14 bases between the germline ends.

The chain has TRBV29-1 and TRBJ1-1, with TRBD1 as a possible D gene (5 bases). The V end lost 4 bases, the J end lost 0 bases, and 9 bases lay between the germline ends. Germline lookup yields CDR1 SQVTM and CDR2 ANQGSEA. CDR3 size: 13 residues. The CDR3 loop reads CSVGTTMNTEAFF. Here the CDR3 DNA reads TGCAGCGTTGGGACAACCATGAACACTGAAGCTTTCTTT. The full variable domain, with the rest looked up from reference TRBV29-1 and TRBJ1-1, is SAVISQKPSRDICQRGTSLTIQCQVDSQVTMMFWYRQQPGQSLTLIATANQGSEATYESGFVIDKFPISRPNLTFSTLTVSNMSPEDSSIYLCSVGTTMNTEAFFGQGTRLTVV.

The rearrangement joins TRBV5-1 to TRBJ2-3; 14 nucleotides match TRBD2. The CDR3 covers 18 residues. Germline values: CDR1 SGHRS, CDR2 YFSETQ. V lost 4 bases and J lost 0; bases outside the gene matches: 7. The CDR3: CASSLGTSGSWSTDTQYF. The DNA of the CDR3 is TGCGCCAGCAGCCTCGGGACTAGCGGGAGTTGGAGCACAGATACGCAGTATTTT. The variable domain in full, with the rest retrieved from reference TRBV5-1 and TRBJ2-3, is KAGVTQTPRYLIKTRGQQVTLSCSPISGHRSVSWYQQTPGQGLQFLFEYFSETQRNKGNFPGRFSGRQFSNSRSEMNVSTLELGDSALYLCASSLGTSGSWSTDTQYFGPGTRLTVL.

The table lists this clone with a few counts. The chain is built from TRBV7-8 and TRBJ1-6; D gene uncertain. V was cut by 3 bases and J by 0 bases, with 12 bases left in between. CDR3 size: 17 residues. Germline assignment: CDR1 SGHVS and CDR2 FQNEAQ. The CDR3 region has the DNA TGTGCCAGCAGCTTTGGAGGCCGCAGCTCCTATAATTCACCCCTCCACTTT. Encoded protein: CASSFGGRSSYNSPLHF.

V usage is TRBV6-6 and J usage is TRBJ2-3; D is possibly TRBD2 (5 bases). V was trimmed by 4 bases and J by 6 bases, leaving 17 bases between them. CDR1 MNHNY and CDR2 SVGAGI come from the germline V gene (reference sequence). The CDR3 contains 15 residues. CDR3 DNA sequence: TGTGCCAGCAGTTCGACCGGGGTCCAGAGCGATACGCAGTATTTT. It yields the protein CASSSTGVQSDTQYF.

The rearrangement uses TRBV7-2 and TRBJ1-4; 8 positions match TRBD1. CDR1 and CDR2 from the germline V gene are SGHTA and FQGNSA. The CDR3 extends over 15 amino acids. The junction had 4 bases not matched to a gene; V was cut back by 1 base and J by 6 bases. CDR3: CASSLGQGMYEKLFF. CDR3 in DNA: TGTGCCAGCAGCTTAGGACAGGGGATGTATGAAAAACTGTTTTTT.

V gene TRBV7-2 combines with J gene TRBJ2-5; 8 bases are shared with TRBD1. V lost 4 bases, J lost 4 bases, and 5 bases stayed unmatched. CDR1 and CDR2 from the germline V gene are SGHTA and FQGNSA. The CDR3 runs to 14 residues. This CDR3 reads CASSWTGLGETQYF. The CDR3 region has the DNA TGTGCCAGCAGCTGGACAGGGCTAGGAGAGACCCAGTACTTC. Supplemented by reference TRBV7-2 and TRBJ2-5, the full variable domain reads GAGVSQSPSNKVTEKGKDVELRCDPISGHTALYWYRQSLGQGLEFLIYFQGNSAPDKSGLPSDRFSAERTGGSVSTLTIQRTQQEDSAVYLCASSWTGLGETQYFGPGTRLLVL.

This clone has only a few counts. The rearrangement uses TRBV5-4 and TRBJ2-5; a possible D gene is TRBD2 (5 bases). This CDR3 contains 15 residues. CDR1 is SGHNT and CDR2 is YYREEE in the germline V gene (reference sequence). The ends were cut back, 1 base at V and 5 bases at J, with 15 bases in the middle. This CDR3 is CASSLMVGAGETQYF. For the CDR3, the DNA is TGTGCCAGCAGCTTGATGGTGGGAGCTGGTGAGACCCAGTACTTC.